The TCR beta chain described here comes from a study of shared clonotypes between healthy human individuals (dated by TCRdb to the early 2020s). With respect to the entire study: A few men and a couple of women, aged 18 to 49 years, made up the cohort. To increase sequencing depth and limit assay-specific biases, TCR repertoire library preparation and sequencing were carried out by different laboratories using diverse techniques. Per donor, leukapheresis produced somewhere between about 0.85 and 9.5 billion PBMCs. Per donor, three plates each were used for CD4 naive and CD4 memory, two for CD8 naive, and one for CD8 memory. Blood TCR repertoires of a handful of healthy adults were deeply sequenced to estimate repertoire size and the extent of clonotype sharing between individuals. General study outcomes and caveats: Rarefaction of sorted-subset datasets indicated incomplete sequencing despite the large sequencing depth. The genetic and exposure-history diversity represented was limited by the small number of donors. Sampling was restricted to blood, and TCR repertoires in tissue are likely to differ from TCR repertoires in blood. Compared with non-shared clonotypes, clonotypes shared by all four sorted-subset donors had higher generation probabilities. Pairwise subsampling indicated that sequencing depth was expected to affect the degree of clonotype sharing among donors. When four donors were compared, the shared fraction of clonotypes was 5% to 6.5% for naive CD4, over 3% for naive CD8, more than 2% for memory CD4, and around 0.4% for memory CD8. Naive subsets generally had larger estimated clonotype richness than memory subsets did.

CD8 naive samples were obtained by positive selection for CCR7 among CD45RO-negative cells, yielding a CD45RA+CCR7+ population from which TemRA cells were excluded. Healthy HIV-negative adults with no recently reported acute infections or vaccinations were included as donors. All donors were Caucasian adults living in Nashville, Tennessee, USA. Blood was obtained by leukapheresis, after which PBMCs were separated by Ficoll-Histopaque density gradient centrifugation and cryopreserved in liquid nitrogen vapor phase. Analytical flow cytometry was used to check the purity and quantity of every magnetically sorted T cell population. From each sorted fraction, genomic DNA was isolated and quantified by UV absorbance on a Nanodrop 2000c. Using the deep immunoSEQ assay, TCR CDR3 regions were amplified from genomic DNA by multiplex PCR. For each cell subset, the extracted genomic DNA was distributed evenly across all wells of several immunoSEQ 96-well plates, and each plate served as one replicate. Each replicate PCR for sorted subsets received 150 to 250 ng genomic DNA, equal to roughly 29,000 T cell genomes. Purified libraries were measured with a Qubit 3.0 fluorometer, size-checked on a Bioanalyzer 2100, and measured again with the KAPA Library Quantification kit. Every immunoSEQ 96-well plate was sequenced on a separate single-read 150-cycle Illumina NextSeq 550 flow cell. Turning to the authors' computational methods: Because the immunoSEQ output held only junctional sequences and lacked quality scores, the filtering could not match the filtering applied to full-length reads. To assign V/J genes and CDR3, sequences were annotated using PyIR, a Python wrapper for IgBLAST v1.9, with IMGT germline references. Reads with weak V/J assignments (E-value above 1e-6), missing CDR3, stop codons, out-of-frame junctions, or ambiguous translated residues were removed. V3J clonotypes were defined by identical inferred V gene, J gene, and CDR3 amino acid sequence. The percentage overlap between two repertoires was calculated by dividing the number of shared unique clonotypes by the size of the smaller repertoire. RTK rarefaction, the Chao1 estimator, and Recon v2.1 estimates of unobserved clonotypes were used to assess repertoire richness. Generation probabilities for all TCRbeta clonotypes obtained by the gDNA method from a handful of donors were computed using OLGA. TCRdb mirrors the immuneACCESS table, restricted to in-frame sequences. Some clones are absent from its copies; in checked studies, under half trace to an unresolved V gene, and the reason for the others is unknown. The V and J calls and clone size are taken from that table; D and trimming were inferred from the DNA. This sample gives millions of clones in total; 90% to 95% of them show up just once. The ten largest clones capture roughly 1.7% of the sample.

Concerning this clone itself: Its antigen specificity is not known. No qualities accompany the bases; no much larger clone lies one base away.

From its cysteine to its phenylalanine, the CDR3 spans 17 amino acids. The read is trimmed to its CDR3 DNA, 51 bases read in frame from base 1. Germline trimming amounts to 0 bases on V and 6 bases on J, with 9 as the count of junction bases outside the gene matches. The germline V gene supplies CDR1 MGHRA and CDR2 YSYEKL. The V gene is TRBV4-1 and the J gene is TRBJ2-2; 8 bases in the middle match TRBD2. This TCR derives from a man in his late teens or twenties in good health. Some clones in this sample may be carry-over from other donors' samples. The material sequenced was naive CD8+ T cells from PBMCs. The label giving this sample's cell subset or site can be read as: CD45RA+CCR7+. The sequenced DNA is TGCGCCAGCAGCCAAGATAGGGCTAGCGGGTCGGCCGGGGAGCTGTTTTTT. This codes for CASSQDRASGSAGELFF.